This T cell receptor (beta chain) was captured by sequencing in a study of regulatory T cells in long-lasting Graves disease. General observations from the study: TCR diversity in persistent Graves' patients was below that of newly diagnosed ones.

The time point denotes: persistent/refractory GD, antithyroid drugs over 5 years with positive TRAb. Following extraction of RNA from PBMCs, that RNA was used to make the TCR library. CDR3 length: 16 residues. Unmatched junction bases numbered 8, after V lost 2 bases and J lost 1 base. CDR1 DFQATT and CDR2 SNEGSKA come from the germline V gene (reference sequence). The TCR beta library used iRepertoire HTBI primers with Arm-PCR amplification of CDR3. TCRdb ran MiXCR on the multiplex PCR reads and lists one entry per CDR3 protein. The sample has a few hundred thousand distinct CDR3 sequences; about a quarter are singletons. In regard to this clonotype: Its specificity is unknown.

This chain links TRBV20-1 with TRBJ1-2; TRBD1 matches 9 bases. This TCR came from a female donor with Graves disease. This specimen was peripheral blood mononuclear cells (PBMCs), taken when the disease was refractory, from a patient treated with antithyroid drugs. This chain's CDR3 is CSARPGTGFNNYGYTF. In nucleotides, the CDR3 is TGCAGTGCTAGACCCGGGACAGGGTTTAATAACTATGGCTACACCTTC.